This TCR beta chain was documented in a study of shared clonotypes between healthy human individuals. Whole-study findings and limits: Clonotypes not shared had lower generation probabilities than those common to all four donors. Naive CD4 clonotypes were shared across a handful of donors at approximately 5.3%.

CD8 cells regarded as naive lacked CD45RO, were positively chosen for CCR7, and omitted terminally differentiated effector memory CD45RA+ cells. Notes on this clone: The antigen is undetermined.

The CDR3 consists of 14 residues. Germline CDR1 and CDR2: MDHEN and SYDVKM. V gave up 6 bases and J gave up 5 bases, with 13 bases separating them. It was roughly 210 ng DNA, about 30,000 T cell genomes, that sorted-subset replicate PCRs used. Here immunoSEQ multiplex PCR was the method, and the copy in TCRdb shows in-frame clones only, minus some. The table has millions of clones, around 96% seen once. V gene TRBV28 combines with J gene TRBJ2-2, with D perhaps matching TRBD1 (6 bases). The TCR sequence derives from a man younger than 30 in good health. Sequencing was carried out using naive CD8+ T cells sorted from blood. CDR3 sequence (DNA): TGTGCCAGCAGCGTCACAGGGTTTACCGGGGAGCTGTTTTTT. This translates into CASSVTGFTGELFF.